This is a list of T cell receptor beta chains from one sample in a study of prognosis after radiotherapy for stage I lung cancer. TCRdb used MiXCR to reprocess the multiplex PCR reads, holding one entry per CDR3 protein. Here the sample spans over 15,000 distinct CDR3 sequences, approximately 50% being singletons. Here the sequenced sample was PBMCs, taken before or after stereotactic body radiation therapy (not recorded which). These TCRs come from a donor aged 50 or older with non-small cell lung cancer. Both conserved end residues are part of each CDR3. The order of the fields is clone size, D gene, J gene, V gene, CDR3 DNA, CDR3 protein. The D gene is left open where the match is weak. Expanded clones get a size class; other rows say once, few or many, or leave the size out.

size: .
D: TRBD2
J: TRBJ2-7
V: TRBV5-1
DNA: TGCGCCAGCAGCTGGACTAGTTCACATCAGTACTTC
CDR3: CASSWTSSHQYF

size: medium-sized
D: .
J: TRBJ2-7
V: TRBV11-2
DNA: TGTGCCAGCAGCTTATCCCCTGAGCTTAGCTCCTACGAGCAGTACTTC
CDR3: CASSLSPELSSYEQYF

size: .
D: .
J: TRBJ1-4
V: TRBV7-2
DNA: TGTGCCAGCAGCTCGACACCAACTAATGAAAAACTGTTTTTT
CDR3: CASSSTPTNEKLFF

size: many
D: .
J: TRBJ2-3
V: TRBV12-3/TRBV12-4
DNA: TGTGCCAGCAGTCCACAGGGGGCTCTAGCGGGGGCAGGAGGTACGCAGTATTTT
CDR3: CASSPQGALAGAGGTQYF

size: many
D: .
J: TRBJ2-2
V: TRBV19
DNA: TGTGCCAGTAGTATGACGGGGAATCGTCGGGAGCTGTTTTTT
CDR3: CASSMTGNRRELFF

size: .
D: .
J: TRBJ2-1
V: TRBV24-1
DNA: TGTGCCACCAGCCAGTCGGGCAATGAGCAGTTCTTC
CDR3: CATSQSGNEQFF

size: many
D: .
J: TRBJ1-5
V: TRBV18
DNA: TGTGCCAGCTCACCTACCCAGGGAAATAGCAATCAGCCCCAGCATTTT
CDR3: CASSPTQGNSNQPQHF

size: medium-sized
D: TRBD2
J: TRBJ2-1
V: TRBV6-8
DNA: TGTGCCAGCGGACTAGCGGACAATGAGCAGTTCTTC
CDR3: CASGLADNEQFF

size: .
D: .
J: TRBJ1-6
V: TRBV20-1
DNA: TGCAGTGCTAGAGATCTCGAGACTTCACCCCTCCACTTT
CDR3: CSARDLETSPLHF

size: .
D: TRBD2
J: TRBJ2-1
V: TRBV7-2
DNA: TGTGCCAGCAGAGCCGCCGGGGGGGGCTCCTACAATGAGCAGTTCTTC
CDR3: CASRAAGGGSYNEQFF

size: .
D: TRBD2
J: TRBJ2-1
V: TRBV12-3/TRBV12-4
DNA: TGTGCCAGCAGTTTACTAGCGGGAGGGACAAATGGCGGGACTGAGCAGTTCTTC
CDR3: CASSLLAGGTNGGTEQFF

size: many
D: TRBD1
J: TRBJ2-1
V: TRBV5-4
DNA: TGTGCCAGCAGCTTCCAGGACAGGGAAAACAATGAGCAGTTCTTC
CDR3: CASSFQDRENNEQFF

size: .
D: TRBD2
J: TRBJ2-1
V: TRBV11-1
DNA: TGTGCCAGCACCTTCGGGGGGGGGGTGAATGAGCAGTTCTTC
CDR3: CASTFGGGVNEQFF

size: many
D: .
J: TRBJ1-3
V: TRBV7-6
DNA: TGTGCCAGCAGCTTAGGAAGATTTCGCTCTGGAAACACCATATATTTT
CDR3: CASSLGRFRSGNTIYF

size: many
D: .
J: TRBJ2-6
V: TRBV19
DNA: TGTGCCAGTTCGGGGGCCCCGACGGCCAACGTCCTGACTTTC
CDR3: CASSGAPTANVLTF

size: .
D: .
J: TRBJ2-3
V: TRBV2
DNA: TGTGCCAGCAAAAAGAGTGTGCAGTATTTT
CDR3: CASKKSVQYF

size: .
D: TRBD1
J: TRBJ1-5
V: TRBV5-8
DNA: TGTGCCAGCAGCGCCTACAGGGGCAATCAGCAGCCCCAGCATTTT
CDR3: CASSAYRGNQQPQHF

size: .
D: .
J: TRBJ2-2
V: TRBV7-7
DNA: TGTGCTAGCAGCTTAGCGCCATGGCCCCCGAACACCGGGGAGCTGTTTTTT
CDR3: CASSLAPWPPNTGELFF

size: .
D: .
J: TRBJ1-2
V: TRBV6-1
DNA: TGTGCCACCCTAACAGGGAACTATGGCTACACCTTC
CDR3: CATLTGNYGYTF

size: many
D: .
J: TRBJ1-1
V: TRBV11-2
DNA: TGTGCCAGCAGCTTAGCCTCCGGGACCTCGCGGGCTTTCTTT
CDR3: CASSLASGTSRAFF

size: many
D: .
J: TRBJ2-1
V: TRBV4-1
DNA: TGCGCCAGCAGCCGGGAAGAGGGGTCCGATGAGCAGTTCTTC
CDR3: CASSREEGSDEQFF

size: .
D: .
J: TRBJ2-3
V: TRBV5-1
DNA: TGCGCCAGCAGCTTGAGAGTGAGGACCGATATTAGCACAGATACGCAGTATTTT
CDR3: CASSLRVRTDISTDTQYF

size: .
D: .
J: TRBJ1-2
V: TRBV28
DNA: TGTGCCAGTTCTGAGGGGACGGTTAACTATGGCTACACCTTC
CDR3: CASSEGTVNYGYTF

size: .
D: .
J: TRBJ2-1
V: TRBV5-1
DNA: TGCGCCAGCATCCCGCTGGGCGGGTGCTCTTTCATCAATGAGCAGTTCTTC
CDR3: CASIPLGGCSFINEQFF

size: many
D: .
J: TRBJ1-4
V: TRBV30
DNA: TGTGCCTTCCAATGGGGTGAAAAACTGTTTTTT
CDR3: CAFQWGEKLFF